This T cell receptor (beta chain) is from a study of beta chain features in type 1 diabetes. Study-wide context: Comparable age, gender and cell yields were observed in patients relative to healthy donors. Notes on the study in general: In comparison with healthy donors, patients had naive, central memory and Treg TCRB repertoires that appeared more similar. Moderate but significant shortening of TCRB CDR3s was recorded in all four CD4+ subsets from Type 1 diabetes patients.

With 5 bases clipped from V and 4 bases from J, the junction kept 3 bases outside the gene matches. Germline V gives CDR1 SGHTA, CDR2 FQGNSA. This CDR3 is 13 amino acids long. Every isolated RNA sample was fully reverse transcribed, so sequencing captured expressed TCRB transcripts. The method was immunoSEQ multiplex PCR; TCRdb's version includes in-frame clones alone and lacks a portion of them. Of about 400,000 clones in the sample, around 13% are singletons; the top ten hold about 0.01%. This clone occurred a few times. The target antigen is unknown. This chain joins TRBV7-2 and TRBJ2-3, with 7 bases matching TRBD1. The sequenced sample consisted of naive CD4+ T cells from blood. The clonotype comes from a woman in her late teens or twenties with type 1 diabetes. The CDR3 DNA reads as TGTGCCAGCAGCCCTCAGGGGGCAGATACGCAGTATTTT. This encodes CASSPQGADTQYF.